The T cell receptor beta chain described here comes from a study of cytomegalovirus exposure and HLA in healthy donors. Turning to the study itself: About four fifths of roughly 400 genotyped donors fell in the Caucasian-associated ancestry cluster.

Study results and caveats: Later analysis revealed greater clonal expansion in HLA-associated TCR beta chains than in equally common others. 150 to 200 TCR beta chains were listed as cytomegalovirus-associated.

A few counts support this clone. Its antigen remains unidentified. It was with 60 Vbeta and 13 Jbeta primers that the PCR ran. Authors' processing steps: In a later analysis, the count reached some 73 million unique TCR beta chains, with roughly 11 million shared. The protocol was immunoSEQ multiplex PCR, while the TCRdb copy is restricted to in-frame clones and leaves out a portion. V and J calls plus clone size are reproduced from that table; the DNA served to infer D and trimming. This sample carries roughly 200,000 clones, approximately 9.5% of them seen once, and the ten largest clones take over 1%. Germline assignment: CDR1 SGHDT and CDR2 YYEEEE. V was pared by 0 bases and J by 6 bases, with 16 bases between. The CDR3 runs to 16 residues.

The chain couples TRBV5-6 to TRBJ1-5; possible D gene TRBD1, 6 bases. The sample comprised PBMCs. This TCR came from a woman in her twenties or thirties in good health and CMV-seropositive. CDR3 in DNA: TGTGCCAGCAGCTTGGGAAAGGGGGTGGGTGGTCAGCCCCAGCATTTT. Protein sequence: CASSLGKGVGGQPQHF.